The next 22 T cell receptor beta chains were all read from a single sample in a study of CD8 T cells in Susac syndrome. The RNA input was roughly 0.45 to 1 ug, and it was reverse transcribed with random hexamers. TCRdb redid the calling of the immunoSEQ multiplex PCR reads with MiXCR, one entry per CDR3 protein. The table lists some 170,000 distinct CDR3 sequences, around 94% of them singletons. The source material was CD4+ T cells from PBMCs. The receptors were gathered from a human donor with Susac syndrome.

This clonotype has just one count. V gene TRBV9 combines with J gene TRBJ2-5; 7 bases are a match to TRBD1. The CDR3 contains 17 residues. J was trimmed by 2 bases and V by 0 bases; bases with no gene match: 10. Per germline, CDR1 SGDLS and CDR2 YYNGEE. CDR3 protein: CASSVGRVGTAQETQYF. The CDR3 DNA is TGTGCCAGCAGCGTAGGTAGGGTTGGGACAGCTCAAGAGACCCAGTACTTC.

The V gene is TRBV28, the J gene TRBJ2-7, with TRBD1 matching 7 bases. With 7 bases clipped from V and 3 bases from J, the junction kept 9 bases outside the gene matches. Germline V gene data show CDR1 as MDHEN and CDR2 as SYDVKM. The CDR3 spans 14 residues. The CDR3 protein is CASTRDRGFYEQYF. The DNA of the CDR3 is TGTGCCAGCACCCGGGACAGAGGCTTCTACGAGCAGTACTTC.

The CDR3 spells CASSPGQSLNSPLHF. CDR3 sequence (DNA): TGCGCCAGCAGCCCGGGACAGAGCTTAAATTCACCCCTCCACTTT. V and J are TRBV5-1 and TRBJ1-6; 7 bases are a match to TRBD1. The CDR3 loop spans 15 amino acids. Germline CDR1 SGHRS, CDR2 YFSETQ. V lost 4 bases and J lost 7; bases outside the gene matches: 8.

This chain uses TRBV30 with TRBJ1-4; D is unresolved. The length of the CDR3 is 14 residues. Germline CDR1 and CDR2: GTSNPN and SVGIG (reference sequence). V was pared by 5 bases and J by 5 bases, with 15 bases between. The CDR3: CAWSLGLFNEKLFF. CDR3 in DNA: TGTGCCTGGTCTTTAGGACTCTTCAATGAAAAACTGTTTTTT.

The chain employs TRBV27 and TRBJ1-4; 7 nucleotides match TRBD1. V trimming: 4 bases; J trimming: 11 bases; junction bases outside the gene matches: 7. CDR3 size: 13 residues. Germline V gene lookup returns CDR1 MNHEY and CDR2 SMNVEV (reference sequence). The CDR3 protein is CASSSRQGGKLFF. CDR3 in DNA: TGTGCCAGCAGTTCACGACAGGGAGGGAAACTGTTTTTT.

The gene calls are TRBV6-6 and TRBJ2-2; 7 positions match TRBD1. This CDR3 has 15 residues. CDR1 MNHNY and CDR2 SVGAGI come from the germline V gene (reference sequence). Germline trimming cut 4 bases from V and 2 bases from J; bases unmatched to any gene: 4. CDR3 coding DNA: TGTGCCAGCAGTTTGGGACAGCCTAACACCGGGGAGCTGTTTTTT. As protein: CASSLGQPNTGELFF.

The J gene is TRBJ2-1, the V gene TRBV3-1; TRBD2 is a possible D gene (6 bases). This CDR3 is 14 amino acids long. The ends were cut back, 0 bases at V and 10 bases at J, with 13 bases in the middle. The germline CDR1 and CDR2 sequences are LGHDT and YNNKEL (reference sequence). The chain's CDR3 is CASSQDLLAREQFF. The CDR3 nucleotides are TGTGCCAGCAGCCAAGACCTCCTAGCGAGGGAGCAGTTCTTC.

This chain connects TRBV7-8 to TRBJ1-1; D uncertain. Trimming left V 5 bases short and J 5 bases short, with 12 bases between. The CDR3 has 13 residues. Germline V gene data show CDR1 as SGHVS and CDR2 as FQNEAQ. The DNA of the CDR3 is TGTGCCAGCAGCGTTGATAGGGAGACTGAAGCTTTCTTT. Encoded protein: CASSVDRETEAFF.

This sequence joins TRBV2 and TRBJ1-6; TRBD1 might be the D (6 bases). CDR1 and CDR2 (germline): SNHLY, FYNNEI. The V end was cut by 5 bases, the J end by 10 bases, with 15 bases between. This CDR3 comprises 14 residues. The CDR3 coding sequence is TGTGCCAGCAGTCGGGACACTATTAACTCACCCCTCCACTTT. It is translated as CASSRDTINSPLHF.

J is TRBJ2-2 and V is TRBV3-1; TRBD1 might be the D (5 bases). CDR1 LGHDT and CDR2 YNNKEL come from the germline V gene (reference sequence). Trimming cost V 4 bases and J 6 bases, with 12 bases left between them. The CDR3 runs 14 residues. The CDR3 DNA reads TGTGCCAGCAGCCGCTCAGGGTTGTCCGGGGAGCTGTTTTTT. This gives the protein CASSRSGLSGELFF.

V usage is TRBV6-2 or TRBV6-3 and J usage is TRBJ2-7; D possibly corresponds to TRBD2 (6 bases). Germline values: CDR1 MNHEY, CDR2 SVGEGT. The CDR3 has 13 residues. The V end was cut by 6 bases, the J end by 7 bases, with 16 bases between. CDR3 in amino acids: CASRDAAGREQYF. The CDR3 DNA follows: TGTGCCAGCAGGGACGCGGCGGGGCGGGAGCAGTACTTC.

CDR3 in amino acids: CSAKLAGVPDTQYF. The CDR3 DNA follows: TGCAGTGCTAAACTAGCGGGAGTCCCAGATACGCAGTATTTT. The V gene is TRBV20-1, the J gene TRBJ2-3; 11 bases are a match to TRBD2. Trimming at V came to 4 bases and at J to 4 bases, leaving 4 bases not matched to a gene. The CDR3 covers 14 residues. Germline V gene sequence: CDR1 DFQATT, CDR2 SNEGSKA (reference sequence).

The CDR3 coding sequence is TGTGCCAGCAGAAGTGGTCCCGGCGGCACTGAAGCTTTCTTT. This sequence encodes CASRSGPGGTEAFF. The chain uses TRBV6-5 and TRBJ1-1; no clear D. The germline V gene has CDR1 MNHEY and CDR2 SVGAGI. CDR3 size: 14 residues. Trimming stripped 6 bases from V and 4 bases from J, with 15 bases between.

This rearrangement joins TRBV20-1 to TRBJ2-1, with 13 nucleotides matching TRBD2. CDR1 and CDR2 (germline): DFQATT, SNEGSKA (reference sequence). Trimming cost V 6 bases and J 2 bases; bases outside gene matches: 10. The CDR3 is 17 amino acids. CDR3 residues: CSARRTSGGSTYNEQFF. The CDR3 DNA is TGCAGTGCCCGACGGACTAGCGGGGGATCCACCTACAATGAGCAGTTCTTC.

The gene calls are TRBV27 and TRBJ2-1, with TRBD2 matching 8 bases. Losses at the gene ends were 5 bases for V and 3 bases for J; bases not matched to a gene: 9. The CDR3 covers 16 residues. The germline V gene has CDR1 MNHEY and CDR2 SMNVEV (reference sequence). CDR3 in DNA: TGTGCCAGCAGTCCGAGAGAACTAGCGGACTACAATGAGCAGTTCTTC. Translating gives CASSPRELADYNEQFF.

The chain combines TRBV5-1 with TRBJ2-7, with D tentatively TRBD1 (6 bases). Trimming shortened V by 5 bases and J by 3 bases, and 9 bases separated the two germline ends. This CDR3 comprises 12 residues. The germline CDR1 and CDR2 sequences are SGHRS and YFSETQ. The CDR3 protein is CASSDRSYEQYF. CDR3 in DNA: TGCGCCAGCAGTGACAGGAGCTACGAGCAGTACTTC. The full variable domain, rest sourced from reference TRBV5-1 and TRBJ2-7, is KAGVTQTPRYLIKTRGQQVTLSCSPISGHRSVSWYQQTPGQGLQFLFEYFSETQRNKGNFPGRFSGRQFSNSRSEMNVSTLELGDSALYLCASSDRSYEQYFGPGTRLTVT.

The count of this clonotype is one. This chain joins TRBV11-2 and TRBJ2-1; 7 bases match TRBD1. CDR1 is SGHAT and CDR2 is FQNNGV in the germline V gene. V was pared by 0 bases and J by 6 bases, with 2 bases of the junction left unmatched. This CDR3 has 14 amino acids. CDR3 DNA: TGTGCCAGCAGCTTAGAAAGGGGGCGCAATGAGCAGTTCTTC. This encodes CASSLERGRNEQFF.

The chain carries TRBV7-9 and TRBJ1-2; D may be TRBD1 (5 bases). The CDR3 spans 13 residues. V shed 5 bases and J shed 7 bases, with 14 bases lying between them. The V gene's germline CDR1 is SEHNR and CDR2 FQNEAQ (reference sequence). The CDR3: CASSRDSLAGYTF. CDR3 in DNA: TGTGCCAGCAGCCGAGACAGTCTCGCTGGCTACACCTTC.

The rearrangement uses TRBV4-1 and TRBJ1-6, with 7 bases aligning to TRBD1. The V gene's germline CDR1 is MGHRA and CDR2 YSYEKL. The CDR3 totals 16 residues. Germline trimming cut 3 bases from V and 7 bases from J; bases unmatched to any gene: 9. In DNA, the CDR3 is TGCGCCAGCAGCCAGACAGGGAATAATCGGAATTCACCCCTCCACTTT. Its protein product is CASSQTGNNRNSPLHF.

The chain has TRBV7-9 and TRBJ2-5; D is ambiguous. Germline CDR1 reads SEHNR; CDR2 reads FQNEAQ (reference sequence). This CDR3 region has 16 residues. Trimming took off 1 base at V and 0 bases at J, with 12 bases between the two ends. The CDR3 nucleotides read TGTGCCAGCAGCTTAGGTCGCCAGCTGTACCAAGAGACCCAGTACTTC. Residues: CASSLGRQLYQETQYF. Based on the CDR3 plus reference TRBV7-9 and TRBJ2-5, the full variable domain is DTGVSQNPRHKITKRGQNVTFRCDPISEHNRLYWYRQTLGQGPEFLTYFQNEAQLEKSRLLSDRFSAERPKGSFSTLEIQRTEQGDSAMYLCASSLGRQLYQETQYFGPGTRLLVL.

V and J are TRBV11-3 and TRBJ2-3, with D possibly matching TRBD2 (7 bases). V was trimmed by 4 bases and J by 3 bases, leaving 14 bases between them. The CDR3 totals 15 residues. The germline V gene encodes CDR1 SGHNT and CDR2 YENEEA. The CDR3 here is CASSSEGGATDTQYF. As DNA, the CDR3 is TGTGCCAGCAGCTCGGAGGGGGGGGCAACAGATACGCAGTATTTT.

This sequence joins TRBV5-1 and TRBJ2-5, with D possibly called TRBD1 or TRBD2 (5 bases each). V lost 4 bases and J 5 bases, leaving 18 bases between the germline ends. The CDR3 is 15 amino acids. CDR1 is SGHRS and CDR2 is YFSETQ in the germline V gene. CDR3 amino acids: CASSPNPGTRETQYF. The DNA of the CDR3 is TGCGCCAGCAGCCCTAATCCCGGGACCCGGGAGACCCAGTACTTC. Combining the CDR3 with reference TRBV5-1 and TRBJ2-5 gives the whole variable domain KAGVTQTPRYLIKTRGQQVTLSCSPISGHRSVSWYQQTPGQGLQFLFEYFSETQRNKGNFPGRFSGRQFSNSRSEMNVSTLELGDSALYLCASSPNPGTRETQYFGPGTRLLVL.